This TCR beta chain comes out of a study of blood T cell repertoires in COVID-19. CDR1 is SGDLS, CDR2 YYNGEE, per germline. The trim removed 4 bases at V and 1 base at J, leaving 2 bases unmatched. This CDR3 contains 15 residues. Profiling relied on immunoSEQ multiplex PCR, and the TCRdb table lists in-frame clones only, not all of them. The sample holds fewer than 500,000 clones, 87% seen once. Sequenced input: PBMCs or T cells enriched from blood (not recorded which). The chain combines TRBV9 with TRBJ1-1; 12 nucleotides match TRBD1. This receptor was taken from a woman between 18 and 30 years old who had recovered from COVID-19. CDR3 sequence: CASSPGQGANTEAFF. The CDR3 DNA is TGTGCCAGCAGCCCGGGACAGGGGGCGAACACTGAAGCTTTCTTT. The full variable domain, its missing parts supplied by reference TRBV9 and TRBJ1-1, is DSGVTQTPKHLITATGQRVTLRCSPRSGDLSVYWYQQSLDQGLQFLIQYYNGEERAKGNILERFSAQQFPDLHSELNLSSLELGDSALYFCASSPGQGANTEAFFGQGTRLTVV.